The 20 T cell receptor beta chains below come from one sample, sequenced in a study of T cell responses to AZD1222 COVID-19 vaccine. This table comes from immunoSEQ multiplex PCR, and its TCRdb copy is limited to in-frame clones, with some not included. The data contain 150,000 to 200,000 clones, over 85% of them seen just once; the ten biggest clones take up 1.6%. The material sequenced was peripheral blood, taken on day 0 of AZD1222 vaccination. These TCRs come from an adult in good health.

The V call is TRBV20-1, the J call TRBJ2-7, with 9 bases aligning to TRBD1. CDR3 length: 16 amino acids. With V trimmed by 3 bases and J by 4 bases, 13 bases remained unmatched. Germline V lookup: CDR1 DFQATT, CDR2 SNEGSKA (reference sequence). CDR3 in amino acids: CSASWRPGQGSYEQYF. The CDR3 DNA sequence: TGCAGTGCTAGTTGGAGACCGGGACAGGGAAGTTACGAGCAGTACTTC.

The J gene is TRBJ1-2, the V gene TRBV5-1; no definite D call. The V and J ends lost 0 bases and 4 bases respectively, with 10 bases between them. The CDR3 has 14 amino acids. The germline V gene has CDR1 SGHRS and CDR2 YFSETQ. The CDR3 spells CASSLGTGSYGYTF. The DNA of the CDR3 is TGCGCCAGCAGCTTGGGCACGGGGTCCTATGGCTACACCTTC.

This clone was observed once. The genes are TRBV7-6 and TRBJ2-1, with D unresolved. Trimming pared 6 bases from V and 2 bases from J, leaving 14 bases between. The CDR3 has 15 residues. Germline loops: CDR1 SGHVS, CDR2 FNYEAQ. This CDR3 is CASRLGSEAYNEQFF. CDR3 coding DNA: TGTGCCAGCAGACTTGGGTCCGAGGCCTACAATGAGCAGTTCTTC.

The V and J genes are TRBV18 and TRBJ1-1; the D is unclear. Germline CDR1 and CDR2: KGHSH and LQKENI. The CDR3 extends over 15 amino acids. V lost 2 bases to trimming and J lost 3 bases, with 13 bases between them. The CDR3 DNA sequence: TGTGCCAGCTCACCAATTATACCCCGGGACACTGAAGCTTTCTTT. Translation: CASSPIIPRDTEAFF.

The chain couples TRBV6-5 to TRBJ2-4, with 8 nucleotides matching TRBD1. CDR3 length equals 15 residues. Germline loops: CDR1 MNHEY, CDR2 SVGAGI. V trimming: 7 bases; J trimming: 7 bases; junction bases outside the gene matches: 12. CDR3: CASTYDRGSYNIQYF. In DNA form, the CDR3 reads TGTGCCAGCACCTACGACAGGGGCTCTTATAACATTCAGTACTTC.

The V call is TRBV9, the J call TRBJ2-3; the D gene is possibly TRBD2 (7 bases). The germline V gene has CDR1 SGDLS and CDR2 YYNGEE. CDR3 length equals 16 residues. V was clipped by 1 base and J by 2 bases, with 14 bases between them. CDR3 amino acids: CASSVSAGASTDTQYF. The CDR3 nucleotides are TGTGCCAGCAGCGTAAGCGCGGGGGCTTCCACAGATACGCAGTATTTT.

V and J are TRBV5-6 and TRBJ2-7; unclear D gene. V lost 9 bases, J lost 7 bases, and 14 bases lay in between. The CDR3 totals 11 residues. Germline lookup yields CDR1 SGHDT and CDR2 YYEEEE. The CDR3 here is CATSGWGEQYF. CDR3 in DNA: TGTGCCACTTCCGGCTGGGGTGAGCAGTACTTC.

The J gene is TRBJ1-5, the V gene TRBV4-1; D not resolved. Deletions cut 1 base from V and 2 bases from J, with 6 bases between. The CDR3 is 14 residues long. Germline CDR1 and CDR2: MGHRA and YSYEKL. CDR3 loop: CASSQVGGNQPQHF. The CDR3 DNA reads as TGCGCCAGCAGCCAAGTTGGAGGCAATCAGCCCCAGCATTTT.

The chain is built from TRBV27 and TRBJ2-6; a weak D match, TRBD1 (5 bases). The CDR3 extends over 17 amino acids. Germline CDR1 and CDR2: MNHEY and SMNVEV (reference sequence). The germline V and J ends were trimmed by 6 bases and 0 bases, with 15 bases remaining between them. CDR3 loop: CASSSQGIGSGANVLTF. In nucleotides, the CDR3 is TGTGCCAGCAGCTCGCAGGGAATCGGCTCTGGGGCCAACGTCCTGACTTTC.

The chain recombines TRBV3-1 (or the pseudogene TRBV3-2) with TRBJ1-2; 8 bases align to TRBD1. CDR1 and CDR2 from the germline V gene are LGHDT and YNNKEL (reference sequence). The V segment lost 6 bases and the J segment 2 bases; nucleotides outside the gene matches: 14. This CDR3 region has 17 residues. In DNA form, the CDR3 reads TGTGCCAGCAGTCAAAACGCCGGGACAGGCTCCAACTATGGCTACACCTTC. This translates into CASSQNAGTGSNYGYTF.

The chain links TRBV27 to TRBJ2-1, with a possible D match to TRBD2 (5 bases). Per the germline V gene, CDR1 is MNHEY and CDR2 is SMNVEV (reference sequence). The ends were cut back, 4 bases at V and 3 bases at J, with 10 bases in the middle. This CDR3 is 14 amino acids long. The CDR3 loop reads CASSSSGLYNEQFF. In DNA form, the CDR3 reads TGTGCCAGCAGTTCAAGTGGACTCTACAATGAGCAGTTCTTC.

The rearrangement joins TRBV19 to TRBJ2-1; TRBD1 matches at 7 bases. From germline, CDR1 is LNHDA and CDR2 SQIVND (reference sequence). V lost 5 bases and J lost 3; bases outside the gene matches: 7. This CDR3 is built from 15 residues. Written as DNA, the CDR3 is TGTGCCAGTAGTCCACAGGGGAGTAACTACAATGAGCAGTTCTTC. This gives the protein CASSPQGSNYNEQFF. The variable domain in full, with the rest retrieved from reference TRBV19 and TRBJ2-1, is DGGITQSPKYLFRKEGQNVTLSCEQNLNHDAMYWYRQDPGQGLRLIYYSQIVNDFQKGDIAEGYSVSREKKESFPLTVTSAQKNPTAFYLCASSPQGSNYNEQFFGPGTRLTVL.

This clone was seen only a few times. V is TRBV4-1 and J is TRBJ2-7; D is ambiguous. The CDR3 spans 14 residues. CDR1 MGHRA and CDR2 YSYEKL come from the germline V gene. V was trimmed by 3 bases and J by 5 bases, leaving 14 bases between them. For the CDR3, the DNA is TGCGCCAGCAGCCAGACGGCCACGCGTGACGAGCAGTACTTC. It encodes CASSQTATRDEQYF.

The chain combines TRBV27 with TRBJ1-2, with 10 positions matching TRBD1. The junction had 15 bases not matched to a gene; V was cut back by 1 base and J by 7 bases. CDR3 length equals 18 residues. CDR1 is MNHEY, CDR2 SMNVEV, per germline (reference sequence). The CDR3 loop is CASSLYSETGGAYGGYTF. The CDR3, as DNA: TGTGCCAGCAGTTTATACTCCGAGACAGGGGGCGCATACGGTGGCTACACCTTC.

This chain links TRBV27 with TRBJ2-3; 9 nucleotides match TRBD1. This CDR3 has 14 residues. Germline V gives CDR1 MNHEY, CDR2 SMNVEV (reference sequence). V shed 1 base, J shed 7 bases, and the junction held 3 bases outside the gene matches. CDR3 residues: CASSLYRGQNTQYF. CDR3 nucleotides: TGTGCCAGCAGTTTATACAGGGGGCAGAATACGCAGTATTTT.

V gene TRBV11-2 combines with J gene TRBJ2-7; D gene uncertain. CDR3 length: 14 residues. CDR1 and CDR2 from the germline V gene are SGHAT and FQNNGV. V was cut by 1 base and J by 3 bases, with 10 bases left in between. The CDR3 protein is CASSLAPGHYEQYF. CDR3 coding DNA: TGTGCCAGCAGCTTAGCTCCAGGCCACTACGAGCAGTACTTC.

This chain connects TRBV2 to TRBJ2-7; no firm D call. Germline values: CDR1 SNHLY, CDR2 FYNNEI. V shed 5 bases and J shed 1 base, with 6 bases lying between them. CDR3 size: 12 residues. Here the CDR3 DNA reads TGTGCCAGCAGTTTTGCATCCTACGAGCAGTACTTC. It is translated as CASSFASYEQYF.

The rearrangement uses TRBV2 and TRBJ1-5, with 7 bases matching TRBD1. The CDR3 consists of 15 residues. Germline lookup yields CDR1 SNHLY and CDR2 FYNNEI. V dropped 6 bases and J dropped 1; count of bases not matched to a gene: 6. CDR3 residues: CASSPTGYSNQPQHF. CDR3 DNA: TGTGCCAGCAGCCCGACAGGGTACAGCAATCAGCCCCAGCATTTT.

CDR3 amino acids: CASSLATGGSYNEQFF. The CDR3 nucleotides read TGCGCCAGCAGCTTGGCTACAGGGGGCTCCTACAATGAGCAGTTCTTC. The rearrangement joins TRBV5-1 to TRBJ2-1; 8 nucleotides match TRBD1. The CDR3 extends over 16 amino acids. The germline CDR1 and CDR2 sequences are SGHRS and YFSETQ. V lost 0 bases and J lost 0; bases outside the gene matches: 2.

The genes are TRBV29-1 and TRBJ2-6; maybe TRBD1 (5 bases). This CDR3 contains 13 residues. Trimming removed 6 bases at V and 0 bases at J, with 6 bases between. CDR1 is SQVTM and CDR2 is ANQGSEA in the germline V gene. CDR3 residues: CSVGLSGANVLTF. The CDR3 DNA follows: TGCAGCGTGGGGCTCTCTGGGGCCAACGTCCTGACTTTC. The complete variable domain, with remaining parts taken from reference TRBV29-1 and TRBJ2-6, reads SAVISQKPSRDICQRGTSLTIQCQVDSQVTMMFWYRQQPGQSLTLIATANQGSEATYESGFVIDKFPISRPNLTFSTLTVSNMSPEDSSIYLCSVGLSGANVLTFGAGSRLTVL.